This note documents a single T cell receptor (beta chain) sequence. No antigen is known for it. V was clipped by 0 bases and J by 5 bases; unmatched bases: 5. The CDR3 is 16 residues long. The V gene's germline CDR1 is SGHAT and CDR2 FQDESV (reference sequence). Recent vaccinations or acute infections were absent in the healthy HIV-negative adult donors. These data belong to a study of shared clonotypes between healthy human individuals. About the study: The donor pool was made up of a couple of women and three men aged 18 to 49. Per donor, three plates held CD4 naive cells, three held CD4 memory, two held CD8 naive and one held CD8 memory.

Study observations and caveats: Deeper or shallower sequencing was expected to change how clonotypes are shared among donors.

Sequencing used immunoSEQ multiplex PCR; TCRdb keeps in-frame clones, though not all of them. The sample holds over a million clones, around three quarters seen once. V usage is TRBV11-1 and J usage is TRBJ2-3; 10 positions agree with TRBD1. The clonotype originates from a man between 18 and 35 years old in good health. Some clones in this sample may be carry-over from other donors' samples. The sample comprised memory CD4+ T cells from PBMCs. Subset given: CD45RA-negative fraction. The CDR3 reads CASSLAPTGGVDTQYF. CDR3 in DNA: TGTGCCAGCAGCTTAGCGCCGACAGGGGGCGTAGATACGCAGTATTTT.